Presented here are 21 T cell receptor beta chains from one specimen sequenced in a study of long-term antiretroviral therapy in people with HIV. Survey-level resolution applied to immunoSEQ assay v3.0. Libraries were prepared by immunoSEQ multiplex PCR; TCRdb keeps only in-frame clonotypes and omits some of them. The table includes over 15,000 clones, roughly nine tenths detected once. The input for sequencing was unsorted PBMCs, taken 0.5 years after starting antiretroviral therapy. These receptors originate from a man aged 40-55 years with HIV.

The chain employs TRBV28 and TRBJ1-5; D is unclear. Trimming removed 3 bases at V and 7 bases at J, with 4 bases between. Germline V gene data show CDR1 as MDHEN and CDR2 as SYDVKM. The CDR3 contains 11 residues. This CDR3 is CASSFPQPQHF. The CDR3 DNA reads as TGTGCCAGCAGTTTCCCCCAGCCCCAGCATTTT.

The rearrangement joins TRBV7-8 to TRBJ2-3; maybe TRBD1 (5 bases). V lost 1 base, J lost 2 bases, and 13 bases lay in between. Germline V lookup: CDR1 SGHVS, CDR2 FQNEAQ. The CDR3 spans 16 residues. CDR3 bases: TGTGCCAGCAGCTTAGAGGCAGGGTGGGACACAGATACGCAGTATTTT. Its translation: CASSLEAGWDTDTQYF.

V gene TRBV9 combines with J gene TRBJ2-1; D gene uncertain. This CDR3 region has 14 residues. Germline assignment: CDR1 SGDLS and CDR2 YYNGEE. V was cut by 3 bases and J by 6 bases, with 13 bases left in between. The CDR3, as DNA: TGTGCCAGCAGCGGGTCCGAGTGGGGCAATGAGCAGTTCTTC. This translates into CASSGSEWGNEQFF.

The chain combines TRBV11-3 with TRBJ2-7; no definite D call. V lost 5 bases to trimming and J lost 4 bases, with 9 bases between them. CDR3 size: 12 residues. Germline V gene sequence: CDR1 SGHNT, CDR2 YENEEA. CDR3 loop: CASSPPEYEQYF. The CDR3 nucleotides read TGTGCCAGCAGCCCCCCGGAATACGAGCAGTACTTC.

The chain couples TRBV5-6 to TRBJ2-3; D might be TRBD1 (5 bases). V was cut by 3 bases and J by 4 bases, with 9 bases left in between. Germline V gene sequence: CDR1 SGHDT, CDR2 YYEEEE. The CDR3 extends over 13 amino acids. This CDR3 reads CASSSSGPDTQYF. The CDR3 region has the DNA TGTGCCAGCAGCTCCTCAGGGCCAGATACGCAGTATTTT.

The CDR3 sequence is CASRPQGVGANEQYF. In DNA, the CDR3 is TGTGCCAGTAGACCGCAGGGGGTAGGCGCCAACGAGCAGTACTTC. The chain recombines TRBV19 with TRBJ2-7; 7 bases fit TRBD1. In germline, CDR1 is LNHDA, CDR2 SQIVND (reference sequence). The trim removed 6 bases at V and 5 bases at J, leaving 13 bases unmatched. The CDR3 loop spans 15 amino acids.

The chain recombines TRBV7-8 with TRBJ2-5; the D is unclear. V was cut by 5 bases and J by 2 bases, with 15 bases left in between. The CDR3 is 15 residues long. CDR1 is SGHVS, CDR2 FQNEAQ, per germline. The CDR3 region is CASSPSIGYQETQYF. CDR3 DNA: TGTGCCAGCAGCCCAAGCATTGGGTATCAAGAGACCCAGTACTTC.

Written as DNA, the CDR3 is TGTGCCAGCAGTTTAGGCCCGACGGCCAATGAGCAGTTCTTC. It specifies CASSLGPTANEQFF. The chain recombines TRBV27 with TRBJ2-1; no firm D call. CDR3 size: 14 residues. Trimming shortened V by 2 bases and J by 6 bases, and 11 bases separated the two germline ends. Germline CDR1 and CDR2: MNHEY and SMNVEV (reference sequence).

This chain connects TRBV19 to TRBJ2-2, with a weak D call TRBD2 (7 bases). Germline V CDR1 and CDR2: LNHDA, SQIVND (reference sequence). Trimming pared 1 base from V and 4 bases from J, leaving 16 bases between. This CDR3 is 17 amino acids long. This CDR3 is CASSIVAGATFTGELFF. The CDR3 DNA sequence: TGTGCCAGTAGTATAGTGGCGGGGGCCACTTTCACCGGGGAGCTGTTTTTT. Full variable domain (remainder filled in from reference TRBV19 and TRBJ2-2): DGGITQSPKYLFRKEGQNVTLSCEQNLNHDAMYWYRQDPGQGLRLIYYSQIVNDFQKGDIAEGYSVSREKKESFPLTVTSAQKNPTAFYLCASSIVAGATFTGELFFGEGSRLTVL.

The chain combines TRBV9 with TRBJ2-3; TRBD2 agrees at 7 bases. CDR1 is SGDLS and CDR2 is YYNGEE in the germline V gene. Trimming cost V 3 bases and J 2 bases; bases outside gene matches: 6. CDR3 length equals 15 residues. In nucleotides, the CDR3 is TGTGCCAGCAGCGGCCCGGGACTATCCACAGATACGCAGTATTTT. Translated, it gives CASSGPGLSTDTQYF.

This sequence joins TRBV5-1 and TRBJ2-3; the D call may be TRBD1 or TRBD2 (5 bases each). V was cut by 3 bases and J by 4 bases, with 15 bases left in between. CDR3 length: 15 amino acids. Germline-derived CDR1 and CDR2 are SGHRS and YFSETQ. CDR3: CASSSSGSQSDTQYF. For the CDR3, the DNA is TGCGCCAGCAGCTCTTCAGGGAGTCAATCAGATACGCAGTATTTT.

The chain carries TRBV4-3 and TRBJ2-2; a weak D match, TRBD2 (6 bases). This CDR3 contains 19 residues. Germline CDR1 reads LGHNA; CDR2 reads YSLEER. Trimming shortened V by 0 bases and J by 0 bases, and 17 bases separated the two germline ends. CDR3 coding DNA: TGCGCCAGCAGCCAAGATCGTCGGGGAGGCTGGCCGAACACCGGGGAGCTGTTTTTT. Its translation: CASSQDRRGGWPNTGELFF.

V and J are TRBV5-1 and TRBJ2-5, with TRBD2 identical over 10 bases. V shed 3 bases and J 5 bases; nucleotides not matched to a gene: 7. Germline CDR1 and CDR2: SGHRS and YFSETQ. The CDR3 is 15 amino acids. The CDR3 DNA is TGCGCCAGCAGCTCCAGCGGGGGGGTTACGGAGACCCAGTACTTC. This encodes CASSSSGGVTETQYF.

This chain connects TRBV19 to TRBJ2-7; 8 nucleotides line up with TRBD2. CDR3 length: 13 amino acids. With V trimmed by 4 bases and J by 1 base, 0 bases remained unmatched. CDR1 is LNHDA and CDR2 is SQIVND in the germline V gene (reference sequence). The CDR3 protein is CASSSGRSYEQYF. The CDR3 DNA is TGTGCCAGTAGTAGCGGGAGGTCCTACGAGCAGTACTTC.

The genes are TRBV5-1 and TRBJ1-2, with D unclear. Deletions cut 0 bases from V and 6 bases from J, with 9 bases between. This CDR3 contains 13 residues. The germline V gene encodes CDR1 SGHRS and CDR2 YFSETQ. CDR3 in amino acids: CASSLVGSHGYTF. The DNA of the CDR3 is TGCGCCAGCAGCTTGGTCGGTTCTCATGGCTACACCTTC.

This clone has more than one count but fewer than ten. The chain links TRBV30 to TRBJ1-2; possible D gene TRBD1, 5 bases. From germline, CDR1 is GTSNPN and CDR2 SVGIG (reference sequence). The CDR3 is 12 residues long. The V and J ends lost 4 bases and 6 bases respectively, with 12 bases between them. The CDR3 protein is CAWILGAHGYTF. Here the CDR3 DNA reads TGTGCCTGGATCTTAGGGGCCCATGGCTACACCTTC.

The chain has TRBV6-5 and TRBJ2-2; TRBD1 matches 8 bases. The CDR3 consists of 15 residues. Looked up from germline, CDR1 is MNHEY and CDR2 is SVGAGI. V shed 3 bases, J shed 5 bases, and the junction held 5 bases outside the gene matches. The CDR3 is CASSYDQGATGELFF. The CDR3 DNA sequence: TGTGCCAGCAGTTATGACCAGGGGGCGACCGGGGAGCTGTTTTTT.

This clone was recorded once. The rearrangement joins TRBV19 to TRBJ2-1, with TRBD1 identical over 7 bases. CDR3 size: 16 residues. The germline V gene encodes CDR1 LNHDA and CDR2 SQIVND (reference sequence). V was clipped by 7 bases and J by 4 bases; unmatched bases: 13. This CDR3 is CASMAVSGTAYNEQFF. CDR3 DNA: TGTGCCAGTATGGCCGTATCTGGGACAGCATACAATGAGCAGTTCTTC.

The CDR3 reads CASSPPYDRNEQFF. Written as DNA, the CDR3 is TGTGCCAGCTCACCACCGTACGACAGGAATGAGCAGTTCTTC. The J gene is TRBJ2-1, the V gene TRBV18, with a tentative D call TRBD1 (6 bases). Trimming shortened V by 0 bases and J by 7 bases, and 10 bases separated the two germline ends. This CDR3 comprises 14 residues. CDR1 is KGHSH and CDR2 is LQKENI in the germline V gene. Supplemented by reference TRBV18 and TRBJ2-1, the full variable domain reads NAGVMQNPRHLVRRRGQEARLRCSPMKGHSHVYWYRQLPEEGLKFMVYLQKENIIDESGMPKERFSAEFPKEGPSILRIQQVVRGDSAAYFCASSPPYDRNEQFFGPGTRLTVL.

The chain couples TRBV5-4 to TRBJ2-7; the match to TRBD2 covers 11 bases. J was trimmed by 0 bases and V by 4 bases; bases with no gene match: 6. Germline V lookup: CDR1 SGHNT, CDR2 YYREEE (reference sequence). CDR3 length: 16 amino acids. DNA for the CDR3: TGTGCCAGCAGCGGGACTAGCGGCATTAGCTCCTACGAGCAGTACTTC. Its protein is CASSGTSGISSYEQYF.

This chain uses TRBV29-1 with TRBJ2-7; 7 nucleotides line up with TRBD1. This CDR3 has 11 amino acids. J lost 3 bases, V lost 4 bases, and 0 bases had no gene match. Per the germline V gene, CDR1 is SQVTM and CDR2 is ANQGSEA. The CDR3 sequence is CSVGDSYEQYF. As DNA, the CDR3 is TGCAGCGTTGGGGACAGCTACGAGCAGTACTTC.